Listed below are T cell receptor beta chains from one sample, sequenced in a study of Ad26.COV2.S vaccination and SARS-CoV-2 variants. TCRdb keeps only in-frame clones here, not all; method: immunoSEQ multiplex PCR. Of under 550,000 clones in the sample, 85% to 90% were seen once. The sequenced sample was peripheral blood, obtained in a trial of Ad26.COV2.S vaccine versus placebo. These receptors all come from a person between 18 and 59 years old who received the Ad26.COV2.S COVID-19 vaccine or a placebo. Each CDR3 is given with its conserved first and last residue. D genes are given only for firm matches. Not all rows give a size; the values are once, few, many and, for expanded clones, a class.

TRBJ1-2 | NA | TRBD1 | TRBV27 | TGTGCCAGCGGGCCGGGGACAGGGGGTCTTTACTATGGCTACACCTTC | CASGPGTGGLYYGYTF
TRBJ1-1 | NA | NA | TRBV12-5 | TGTGCTAGTGGCACCTCCGGGACTGGACTTCAAGCTTTCTTT | CASGTSGTGLQAFF
TRBJ2-7 | NA | NA | TRBV3-1/TRBV3-2 | TGTGCCAGCAGCCCAGAATCCTGCAGACACTACGAGCAGTACTTC | CASSPESCRHYEQYF
TRBJ2-7 | NA | NA | TRBV19 | TGTGCCAGTAGTATGGGAGGGGGCTTTACCTCCTACGAGCAGTACTTC | CASSMGGGFTSYEQYF
TRBJ2-5 | NA | NA | TRBV19 | TGTGCCAGTAGTATGGGGCGGCAGGGAGAGACCCAGTACTTC | CASSMGRQGETQYF
TRBJ1-2 | NA | TRBD1 | TRBV6-2/TRBV6-3 | TGTGCCAGCAGCCCGGACAGGGGGAAGTATGGCTACACCTTC | CASSPDRGKYGYTF
TRBJ2-5 | NA | NA | TRBV6-5 | TGTGCCAGCACGCAAACCGGGCAGTTAGAGACCCAGTACTTC | CASTQTGQLETQYF
TRBJ2-7 | NA | NA | TRBV12-3/TRBV12-4 | TGTGCCAGCAGTCCATCTAACAGGAAGCAGTACTTC | CASSPSNRKQYF
TRBJ1-3 | NA | NA | TRBV19 | TGTGCCAGTAGCCCCCCGGCAGACCTCTCTGGAAACACCATATATTTT | CASSPPADLSGNTIYF
TRBJ1-6 | NA | NA | TRBV6-2/TRBV6-3 | TGTGCCAGCAGCAGTACAAGACATGGCCATAATTCACCCCTCCACTTT | CASSSTRHGHNSPLHF
TRBJ2-1 | NA | NA | TRBV2 | TGTGCCAGCAGTGAATCAAGGAGGGGTCTATACAATGAGCAGTTCTTC | CASSESRRGLYNEQFF
TRBJ2-2 | once | TRBD1 | TRBV19 | TGTGCCAGTAGTATAGCTGCAGGGGGCTTCACCGGGGAGCTGTTTTTT | CASSIAAGGFTGELFF
TRBJ1-5 | NA | TRBD1 | TRBV27 | TGTGCCAGCAGCGGGGGACAGTATCAGCCCCAGCATTTT | CASSGGQYQPQHF
TRBJ2-7 | NA | NA | TRBV4-3 | TGCGCCAGCAGCCCAAATTGGCAGGGGCTAGTCTACGAGCAGTACTTC | CASSPNWQGLVYEQYF
TRBJ2-2 | NA | TRBD2 | TRBV27 | TGTGCCAGCAGTACACTAGCGGGGAACACCGGGGAGCTGTTTTTT | CASSTLAGNTGELFF
TRBJ2-3 | NA | NA | TRBV5-4 | TGTGCCAGCAGCTTGAGTTCGGTCGCAGATACGCAGTATTTT | CASSLSSVADTQYF
TRBJ2-1 | NA | NA | TRBV18 | TGTGCCAGCTCACCCGAGTTCGGCAATGAGCAGTTCTTC | CASSPEFGNEQFF
TRBJ2-7 | NA | TRBD2 | TRBV6-1 | TGTGCCAGCAGTGAAGCTGCGGGGGAATCCTACGAGCAGTACTTC | CASSEAAGESYEQYF
TRBJ2-5 | NA | TRBD2 | TRBV28 | TGTGCCAGCAGTTCCCTGAACCGGGACAGCTCTAGCGGGGCCCTCCAAGAGACCCAGTACTTC | CASSSLNRDSSSGALQETQYF
TRBJ2-7 | NA | NA | TRBV6-2/TRBV6-3 | TGTGCCAGCAGTTCCCTCTTGGTGGGGATCCCCTACGAGCAGTACTTC | CASSSLLVGIPYEQYF
TRBJ2-7 | NA | NA | TRBV30 | TGTGCCTGGGCTCAGGGGATCGGCTACGAGCAGTACTTC | CAWAQGIGYEQYF
TRBJ2-2 | NA | TRBD2 | TRBV5-6 | TGTGCCAGCAGCTTGGGGCTAGCGGGCGGGACCGGGGAGCTGTTTTTT | CASSLGLAGGTGELFF
TRBJ1-6 | NA | NA | TRBV4-1 | TGCGCCAGCAGCCAAACGGGTAGGGTACGGTCACCCCTCCACTTT | CASSQTGRVRSPLHF
TRBJ2-1 | few | TRBD2 | TRBV19 | TGTGCCAGTAGTAGGGGACTAGCGGGGGGGTACAATGAGCAGTTCTTC | CASSRGLAGGYNEQFF
TRBJ2-1 | NA | TRBD1 | TRBV10-3 | TGTGCCATCAAAGGACAGGGGGCTTTCAATGAGCAGTTCTTC | CAIKGQGAFNEQFF
TRBJ1-5 | NA | NA | TRBV19 | TGTGCCAGTAAGACAGACAGAGATAGCAATCAGCCCCAGCATTTT | CASKTDRDSNQPQHF
TRBJ2-3 | NA | NA | TRBV6-5 | TGTGCCAGCAAAGCGGGTTCTAGCTCAGATACGCAGTATTTT | CASKAGSSSDTQYF
TRBJ1-1 | NA | NA | TRBV6-5 | TGTGCCAGCAGTTACAATGGGGAAAACAGTGAAGCTTTCTTT | CASSYNGENSEAFF
TRBJ2-7 | NA | NA | TRBV27 | TGTGCCAGCAGTTTACAGTGGGCCAGGGGATCCGAGCAGTACTTC | CASSLQWARGSEQYF
TRBJ1-2 | NA | NA | TRBV7-9 | TGTGCCAGCAGCCCTACCCGAGTCTATGGCTACACCTTC | CASSPTRVYGYTF
TRBJ1-4 | NA | NA | TRBV7-9 | TGTGCCAGCAGCCAGAGGGGGACAAGTAATGAAAAACTGTTTTTT | CASSQRGTSNEKLFF
TRBJ2-5 | NA | TRBD2 | TRBV7-6 | TGTGCCAGCAGCTTAGAAGGTGCGGGGGGGCCGAAAGAGACCCAGTACTTC | CASSLEGAGGPKETQYF
TRBJ2-1 | once | TRBD1 | TRBV9 | TGTGCCAGCAGCGGCCAGACAGGGTTCTACAATGAGCAGTTCTTC | CASSGQTGFYNEQFF
TRBJ2-1 | NA | NA | TRBV5-1 | TGCGCCAGCAGCCGGACTTTGGATGAGCAGTTCTTC | CASSRTLDEQFF
TRBJ2-5 | NA | NA | TRBV20-1 | TGCAGTGCTCCGTACCAAGAGACCCAGTACTTC | CSAPYQETQYF
TRBJ2-1 | NA | NA | TRBV28 | TGTGCCAGCAGTCCGATTGGCCGTGGGTTAAATGAGCAGTTCTTC | CASSPIGRGLNEQFF
TRBJ2-2 | NA | TRBD2 | TRBV9 | TGTGCCAGCACTGAATCGGGAGGCGGGGAGCTGTTTTTT | CASTESGGGELFF
TRBJ1-4 | NA | TRBD1 | TRBV28 | TGTGCCAGCAAAAAGACAGGGGGCCAGGAAAAACTGTTTTTT | CASKKTGGQEKLFF